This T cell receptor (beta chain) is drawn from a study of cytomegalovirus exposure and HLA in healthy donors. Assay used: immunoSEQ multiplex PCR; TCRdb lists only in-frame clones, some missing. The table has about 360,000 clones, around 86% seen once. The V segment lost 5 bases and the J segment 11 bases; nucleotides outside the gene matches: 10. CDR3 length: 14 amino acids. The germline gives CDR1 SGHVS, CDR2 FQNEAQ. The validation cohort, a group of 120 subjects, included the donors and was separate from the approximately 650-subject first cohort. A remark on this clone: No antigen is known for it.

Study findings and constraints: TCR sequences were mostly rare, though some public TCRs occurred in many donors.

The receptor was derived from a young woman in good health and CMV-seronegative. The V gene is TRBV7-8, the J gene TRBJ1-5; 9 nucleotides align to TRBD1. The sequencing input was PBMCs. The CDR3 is CASSRPDRGGSQHF. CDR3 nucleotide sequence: TGTGCCAGCAGCCGCCCCGACAGGGGGGGCTCCCAGCATTTT.